The 32 T cell receptor beta chains presented below share a single source sample, sequenced in a study of blood T cell repertoires in COVID-19. TCRdb keeps only in-frame clones here, not all; method: immunoSEQ multiplex PCR. The sample holds tens of thousands of clones, more than 75% seen once. The sequenced sample consisted of peripheral blood. These receptors were collected from a woman in her 70s with acute or convalescent COVID-19.

This clone was detected only once. V usage is TRBV11-2 and J usage is TRBJ2-1, with 11 bases identical to TRBD2. The CDR3 loop spans 16 amino acids. CDR1 and CDR2 from the germline V gene are SGHAT and FQNNGV. With 3 bases clipped from V and 6 bases from J, the junction kept 7 bases outside the gene matches. This chain's CDR3 is CASSLLAGGQGNEQFF. The CDR3 DNA sequence: TGTGCCAGCAGCTTGCTAGCGGGGGGTCAGGGCAATGAGCAGTTCTTC.

The chain recombines TRBV27 with TRBJ2-3; weak D call: TRBD2 (6 bases). Trimming left V 5 bases short and J 2 bases short, with 17 bases between. The germline V gene has CDR1 MNHEY and CDR2 SMNVEV (reference sequence). This CDR3 contains 16 residues. CDR3 coding DNA: TGTGCCAGCAGTAGTTTTGGAGGGATCATCACAGATACGCAGTATTTT. Its protein product is CASSSFGGIITDTQYF.

There are a few counts of this clone. The rearrangement uses TRBV15 and TRBJ1-6; a possible D gene is TRBD1 (6 bases). The CDR3 sequence is 14 residues long. The germline CDR1 and CDR2 sequences are LNHNV and YYDKDF (reference sequence). Trimming cost V 5 bases and J 7 bases, with 12 bases left between them. CDR3 amino acids: CATSPGVGNSPLHF. The CDR3 coding sequence is TGTGCCACCAGCCCAGGGGTTGGGAATTCACCCCTCCACTTT.

Here the CDR3 DNA reads TGTGCCAGCAGCCTACAGGGTGGGTCCACTGAAGCTTTCTTT. Encoded protein: CASSLQGGSTEAFF. The chain couples TRBV2 to TRBJ1-1; tentatively, D is TRBD1 (6 bases). The CDR3 contains 14 residues. Trimming stripped 6 bases from V and 4 bases from J, with 15 bases between. Germline CDR1 and CDR2: SNHLY and FYNNEI.

This clone was detected only once. The V and J genes are TRBV5-1 and TRBJ1-6; a possible D gene is TRBD1 (5 bases). Germline V gene data show CDR1 as SGHRS and CDR2 as YFSETQ. V was trimmed by 0 bases and J by 6 bases, leaving 10 bases between them. The CDR3 contains 15 residues. The DNA of the CDR3 is TGCGCCAGCAGCTTGGGTCAGGGTGGTAATTCACCCCTCCACTTT. As protein: CASSLGQGGNSPLHF. Full variable domain (outside the CDR3, taken from reference TRBV5-1 and TRBJ1-6): KAGVTQTPRYLIKTRGQQVTLSCSPISGHRSVSWYQQTPGQGLQFLFEYFSETQRNKGNFPGRFSGRQFSNSRSEMNVSTLELGDSALYLCASSLGQGGNSPLHFGNGTRLTVT.

This chain uses TRBV6-5 with TRBJ1-2, with 9 bases fitting TRBD1. Per germline, CDR1 MNHEY and CDR2 SVGAGI. The length of the CDR3 is 14 residues. The V segment lost 5 bases and the J segment 8 bases; nucleotides outside the gene matches: 9. CDR3 DNA sequence: TGTGCCAGCAGTCCTTCTCGACAGGGGGGAGGCTACACCTTC. It specifies CASSPSRQGGGYTF.

A few counts support this clone. The chain has TRBV9 and TRBJ1-1, with a tentative D call TRBD1 (6 bases). CDR3 length equals 14 residues. V gave up 0 bases and J gave up 5 bases, with 11 bases separating them. Germline V gene lookup returns CDR1 SGDLS and CDR2 YYNGEE. CDR3 DNA: TGTGCCAGCAGCGTAGCCACAGGGCGGACTGAAGCTTTCTTT. Protein: CASSVATGRTEAFF.

This clone occurred a few times. The chain carries TRBV18 and TRBJ1-5, with TRBD1 matching 11 bases. Germline values: CDR1 KGHSH, CDR2 LQKENI. Unmatched junction bases numbered 9, after V lost 6 bases and J lost 5 bases. This CDR3 contains 16 residues. The CDR3 region is CASSGTGGGRDQPQHF. The CDR3 nucleotides read TGTGCCAGCTCTGGGACAGGGGGAGGTCGAGATCAGCCCCAGCATTTT.

This chain connects TRBV29-1 to TRBJ1-2; D ambiguous. Germline CDR1 is SQVTM and CDR2 is ANQGSEA. V was clipped by 4 bases and J by 2 bases, with 11 bases between them. The CDR3 spans 13 residues. CDR3 residues: CSVAHPGNYGYTF. In nucleotides, the CDR3 is TGCAGCGTTGCTCATCCAGGCAACTATGGCTACACCTTC.

As regards this clone: Other DNA variants within this sample encode the same CDR3. V gene TRBV3-1 (or the pseudogene TRBV3-2) combines with J gene TRBJ2-1, with 10 nucleotides matching TRBD2. This CDR3 has 15 amino acids. The trim removed 4 bases at V and 5 bases at J, leaving 5 bases unmatched. In germline, CDR1 is LGHDT, CDR2 YNNKEL (reference sequence). The CDR3 here is CASSPASGGNNEQFF. The CDR3 DNA is TGTGCCAGCAGCCCCGCTAGCGGGGGCAACAATGAGCAGTTCTTC.

This clone was seen a single time. V is TRBV5-1 and J is TRBJ2-5, with D perhaps matching TRBD1 (6 bases). CDR1 and CDR2 (germline): SGHRS, YFSETQ. There are 14 residues in the CDR3. Between the trimmed V and J ends, which lost 0 bases and 3 bases, there was a span of 9 bases. CDR3 nucleotides: TGCGCCAGCAGCTTGGTTCCAGGGGAAGAGACCCAGTACTTC. It encodes CASSLVPGEETQYF.

The chain combines TRBV7-9 with TRBJ2-5, with 8 bases that match TRBD2. CDR1 and CDR2 from the germline V gene are SEHNR and FQNEAQ (reference sequence). V was clipped by 4 bases and J by 5 bases; unmatched bases: 15. The CDR3 spans 17 residues. The CDR3 nucleotides are TGTGCCAGCAGCTATGGAGGCTCGGGGGGGGCCGTCGAGACCCAGTACTTC. It specifies CASSYGGSGGAVETQYF.

The chain is built from TRBV5-1 and TRBJ2-4; 7 bases map to TRBD1. CDR3 size: 17 residues. Losses at the gene ends were 0 bases for V and 0 bases for J; bases not matched to a gene: 6. Germline CDR1 is SGHRS and CDR2 is YFSETQ. This chain's CDR3 is CASSLVTGSGAKNIQYF. The CDR3 DNA sequence: TGCGCCAGCAGCTTGGTGACAGGGAGTGGAGCCAAAAACATTCAGTACTTC. Looking up the rest from reference TRBV5-1 and TRBJ2-4 gives the full variable domain: KAGVTQTPRYLIKTRGQQVTLSCSPISGHRSVSWYQQTPGQGLQFLFEYFSETQRNKGNFPGRFSGRQFSNSRSEMNVSTLELGDSALYLCASSLVTGSGAKNIQYFGAGTRLSVL.

The chain uses TRBV19 and TRBJ1-2, with TRBD1 identical over 10 bases. The CDR3 extends over 18 amino acids. From germline, CDR1 is LNHDA and CDR2 SQIVND (reference sequence). Trimming removed 9 bases from V and 2 bases from J; junction bases left unmatched: 18. The DNA for the CDR3 is TGTGCCAGCACACCTACCGGGACAGGGGCTGGAGGAAACTATGGCTACACCTTC. This translates into CASTPTGTGAGGNYGYTF.

The chain is built from TRBV19 and TRBJ2-3, with D uncertain. The germline CDR1 and CDR2 sequences are LNHDA and SQIVND (reference sequence). The CDR3 contains 13 residues. The V and J ends lost 3 bases and 3 bases respectively, with 7 bases between them. CDR3 sequence (DNA): TGTGCCAGTAGTATGGGCTTGACAGATACGCAGTATTTT. Translated: CASSMGLTDTQYF. The full variable domain, its missing parts supplied by reference TRBV19 and TRBJ2-3, is DGGITQSPKYLFRKEGQNVTLSCEQNLNHDAMYWYRQDPGQGLRLIYYSQIVNDFQKGDIAEGYSVSREKKESFPLTVTSAQKNPTAFYLCASSMGLTDTQYFGPGTRLTVL.

The chain links TRBV5-1 to TRBJ1-4, with D possibly being TRBD1 (6 bases). Germline V gene lookup returns CDR1 SGHRS and CDR2 YFSETQ. The V gene lost 7 bases and the J gene lost 5 bases, with 12 bases spanning the gap. This CDR3 contains 13 residues. The CDR3, as DNA: TGCGCCAGCGCTCCCACAGGGAATGAAAAACTGTTTTTT. It yields the protein CASAPTGNEKLFF.

This clone was recorded once. The rearrangement uses TRBV3-1 (or the pseudogene TRBV3-2) and TRBJ1-2, with TRBD1 as a possible D gene (6 bases). Germline V gene sequence: CDR1 LGHDT, CDR2 YNNKEL (reference sequence). The CDR3 covers 15 residues. V was cut by 0 bases and J by 4 bases, with 12 bases left in between. The DNA of the CDR3 is TGTGCCAGCAGCCAAGATGTAGGGACAATCTATGGCTACACCTTC. It codes for CASSQDVGTIYGYTF.

The chain joins TRBV7-9 to TRBJ2-1, with D maybe TRBD2 (7 bases). The CDR3 totals 18 residues. Trimming stripped 3 bases from V and 7 bases from J, with 25 bases between. Germline lookup yields CDR1 SEHNR and CDR2 FQNEAQ (reference sequence). The CDR3 DNA reads TGTGCCAGCAGCTTCCCCGGGGAGCGGGACAAACGGGGGAATGAGCAGTTCTTC. Amino acid sequence: CASSFPGERDKRGNEQFF.

V is TRBV24-1 and J is TRBJ1-1; D remains ambiguous. The CDR3 is made up of 13 amino acids. Germline CDR1 reads KGHDR; CDR2 reads SFDVKD. Trimming pared 1 base from V and 3 bases from J, leaving 5 bases between. CDR3 sequence reads: CATSDFPYTEAFF. The DNA for the CDR3 is TGTGCCACCAGTGATTTCCCTTACACTGAAGCTTTCTTT.

The rearrangement uses TRBV7-2 and TRBJ2-5, with TRBD1 as a possible D gene (6 bases). The CDR3 is made up of 13 amino acids. Looked up from germline, CDR1 is SGHTA and CDR2 is FQGNSA. V lost 5 bases to trimming and J lost 5 bases, with 12 bases between them. As DNA, the CDR3 is TGTGCCAGCAGCATACAGGGCCGGGAGACCCAGTACTTC. It is translated as CASSIQGRETQYF. The variable domain in full, completed from reference TRBV7-2 and TRBJ2-5, reads GAGVSQSPSNKVTEKGKDVELRCDPISGHTALYWYRQSLGQGLEFLIYFQGNSAPDKSGLPSDRFSAERTGGSVSTLTIQRTQQEDSAVYLCASSIQGRETQYFGPGTRLLVL.

The rearrangement uses TRBV5-1 and TRBJ1-2, with 10 bases identical to TRBD1. Trimming took 4 bases from V and 4 from J; bases not matched to a gene: 4. Germline CDR1 is SGHRS and CDR2 is YFSETQ. This CDR3 has 14 residues. CDR3 nucleotide sequence: TGCGCCAGCAGCGTGACAGGGGGCTCCTATGGCTACACCTTC. As protein: CASSVTGGSYGYTF.

The J gene is TRBJ1-4, the V gene TRBV19, with D perhaps matching TRBD1 (5 bases). V was pared by 0 bases and J by 2 bases, with 16 bases between. The germline V gene encodes CDR1 LNHDA and CDR2 SQIVND (reference sequence). The CDR3 is 18 residues long. The CDR3 DNA reads TGTGCCAGTAGTATAGATCGGTTAAAGGGGATGACTAATGAAAAACTGTTTTTT. Protein: CASSIDRLKGMTNEKLFF.

This clone appeared a few times. V usage is TRBV2 and J usage is TRBJ1-4; D gene uncertain. V was pared by 0 bases and J by 5 bases, with 16 bases between. The CDR3 is made up of 17 amino acids. Germline loops: CDR1 SNHLY, CDR2 FYNNEI. The CDR3 coding sequence is TGTGCCAGCAGTGAAGCGCCGTTGAGGCGGATAAATGAAAAACTGTTTTTT. Encoded protein: CASSEAPLRRINEKLFF.

The chain has TRBV5-4 and TRBJ2-4, with a possible D match to TRBD1 (7 bases). There are 15 residues in the CDR3. Trimming took off 4 bases at V and 0 bases at J, with 11 bases between the two ends. Germline-derived CDR1 and CDR2 are SGHNT and YYREEE (reference sequence). CDR3 DNA: TGTGCCAGCAGCCAGGGGGGCCTAGCCAAAAACATTCAGTACTTC. Protein: CASSQGGLAKNIQYF.

This clone was recorded a few times. The rearrangement links TRBV27 to TRBJ2-2; D is perhaps TRBD2 (5 bases). CDR1 is MNHEY and CDR2 is SMNVEV in the germline V gene (reference sequence). The CDR3 covers 14 residues. Trimming took 7 bases from V and 8 from J, leaving 17 bases between them. CDR3 coding DNA: TGTGCCAGCACCCGTGTGTCCGGGATGGGGGAGCTGTTTTTT. Translated, it gives CASTRVSGMGELFF.

The chain links TRBV18 to TRBJ2-1; possibly TRBD1 for D (6 bases). Trimming pared 3 bases from V and 5 bases from J, leaving 11 bases between. The CDR3 loop spans 14 amino acids. Germline V gives CDR1 KGHSH, CDR2 LQKENI. The CDR3 sequence is CASSPETGDNEQFF. CDR3 DNA: TGTGCCAGCTCACCTGAGACAGGAGACAATGAGCAGTTCTTC.

The V gene is TRBV11-2, the J gene TRBJ1-4; weak D call: TRBD1 (6 bases). V dropped 2 bases and J dropped 2 bases, with 12 bases sitting between them. CDR1 is SGHAT and CDR2 is FQNNGV in the germline V gene. This CDR3 spans 16 amino acids. The CDR3 is CASSLNRASTNEKLFF. The CDR3 nucleotides read TGTGCCAGCAGCTTAAACAGGGCCTCGACTAATGAAAAACTGTTTTTT. The entire variable domain, with the rest obtained from reference TRBV11-2 and TRBJ1-4, is as follows: EAGVAQSPRYKIIEKRQSVAFWCNPISGHATLYWYQQILGQGPKLLIQFQNNGVVDDSQLPKDRFSAERLKGVDSTLKIQPAKLEDSAVYLCASSLNRASTNEKLFFGSGTQLSVL.

The sample holds one count of this clone. The rearrangement links TRBV27 to TRBJ2-3; 10 bases match TRBD1. This CDR3 is 14 amino acids long. Looked up from germline, CDR1 is MNHEY and CDR2 is SMNVEV (reference sequence). The J segment lost 3 bases and the V segment lost 5 bases, leaving 2 bases of the junction unmatched. The DNA of the CDR3 is TGTGCCAGCAGTCAGGACAGGGGGACAGATACGCAGTATTTT. This encodes CASSQDRGTDTQYF.

J is TRBJ2-7 and V is TRBV6-5; TRBD1 matches at 7 bases. J gave up 6 bases and V 2 bases, and 7 bases lay outside the gene matches. There are 14 residues in the CDR3. The germline V gene has CDR1 MNHEY and CDR2 SVGAGI. Written as DNA, the CDR3 is TGTGCCAGCAGTTACACGGGACAGTCGTCCGAGCAGTACGTC. This translates into CASSYTGQSSEQYV.

The chain has TRBV2 and TRBJ2-5, with 8 bases fitting TRBD2. The germline V gene encodes CDR1 SNHLY and CDR2 FYNNEI. The CDR3 runs to 14 residues. J lost 2 bases, V lost 7 bases, and 6 bases had no gene match. The CDR3 sequence is CASTLAGTQETQYF. The CDR3 region has the DNA TGTGCCAGCACCTTAGCGGGAACGCAAGAGACCCAGTACTTC.

Here the CDR3 reads CASSIQWDKNTEAFF. DNA for the CDR3: TGTGCCAGTAGTATACAATGGGACAAGAACACTGAAGCTTTCTTT. This chain links TRBV19 with TRBJ1-1; TRBD1 is a possible D gene (6 bases). The V gene's germline CDR1 is LNHDA and CDR2 SQIVND (reference sequence). Trimming shortened V by 2 bases and J by 1 base, and 11 bases separated the two germline ends. The CDR3 is made up of 15 amino acids.

In its sample, this clone was seen a few times. This chain's CDR3 is CASSLGGQSNEKLFF. The CDR3 nucleotides read TGCGCCAGCAGTCTTGGCGGACAGAGTAATGAAAAACTGTTTTTT. This chain uses TRBV5-1 with TRBJ1-4, with D possibly TRBD1 on 6 matching bases. In germline, CDR1 is SGHRS, CDR2 YFSETQ. Deletions cut 5 bases from V and 4 bases from J, with 15 bases between. There are 15 residues in the CDR3.